This passage covers 29 T cell receptor beta chains from one sample sequenced in a study of blood T cell repertoires in COVID-19. Repertoires were generated with immunoSEQ multiplex PCR, while TCRdb's copy carries only in-frame clones and drops some. The data contain roughly 200,000 clones, about 90% of them singletons. Sequencing was carried out using PBMCs or T cells enriched from blood (not recorded which). These receptors all come from a woman in her twenties or thirties who had recovered from COVID-19.

The chain is built from TRBV27 and TRBJ2-2, with 14 bases aligning to TRBD2. Germline V gene sequence: CDR1 MNHEY, CDR2 SMNVEV (reference sequence). The J segment lost 8 bases and the V segment lost 6 bases, leaving 8 bases of the junction unmatched. CDR3 length: 16 residues. As DNA, the CDR3 is TGTGCCAGCAGCCGCGGGACTAGCGGGAGTGGGGGGGAGCTGTTTTTT. Protein product: CASSRGTSGSGGELFF.

The chain couples TRBV12-3 or TRBV12-4 to TRBJ2-3; D call uncertain. The V end was cut by 3 bases, the J end by 6 bases, with 7 bases between. The CDR3 is made up of 12 amino acids. DNA for the CDR3: TGTGCCAGCAGTTTCTCTTTGGATACGCAGTATTTT. This codes for CASSFSLDTQYF.

The V and J genes are TRBV6-5 and TRBJ2-5, with D perhaps matching TRBD2 (6 bases). The CDR3 covers 14 residues. V gave up 7 bases and J gave up 1 base, with 13 bases separating them. CDR1 is MNHEY, CDR2 SVGAGI, per germline. The DNA of the CDR3 is TGTGCCAGCACCATAATGGGGGGCCAAGAGACCCAGTACTTC. Translated: CASTIMGGQETQYF.

The CDR3 DNA sequence: TGTGCCAGCAGTGAGATGGGGGCTCGGGGAACTGAAGCTTTCTTT. Its translation: CASSEMGARGTEAFF. This chain connects TRBV6-1 to TRBJ1-1; maybe TRBD1 (6 bases). The V end lost 3 bases, the J end lost 5 bases, and 16 bases lay between the germline ends. The CDR3 is 15 residues long. The germline CDR1 and CDR2 sequences are MNHNS and SASEGT.

The chain carries TRBV7-9 and TRBJ1-1; 8 bases align to TRBD1. V was pared by 1 base and J by 12 bases, with 7 bases of the junction left unmatched. CDR1 and CDR2 (germline): SEHNR, FQNEAQ (reference sequence). The CDR3 runs 13 residues. The CDR3 DNA reads TGTGCCAGCAGCTTAGAGGCAAGGACAGGGACTTTCTTT. The encoded protein is CASSLEARTGTFF.

The gene calls are TRBV5-1 and TRBJ2-1, with D possibly matching TRBD2 (5 bases). V was pared by 4 bases and J by 2 bases, with 16 bases between. The CDR3 loop spans 16 amino acids. CDR1 is SGHRS, CDR2 YFSETQ, per germline. DNA of the CDR3: TGCGCCAGCAGCCGCTTTGGAGCGGAAGCCTACAATGAGCAGTTCTTC. Amino acid sequence: CASSRFGAEAYNEQFF.

The genes are TRBV15 and TRBJ2-3, with a tentative D call TRBD1 (6 bases). The CDR3 is 12 amino acids. The V gene lost 4 bases and the J gene lost 6 bases, with 8 bases spanning the gap. Germline V lookup: CDR1 LNHNV, CDR2 YYDKDF (reference sequence). In DNA form, the CDR3 reads TGTGCCACCAGCACAGGGGCGGATACGCAGTATTTT. Protein: CATSTGADTQYF.

This clone came up a few times. This rearrangement joins TRBV19 to TRBJ1-1; TRBD1 agrees at 7 bases. The CDR3 covers 13 residues. Losses at the gene ends were 7 bases for V and 7 bases for J; bases not matched to a gene: 9. Germline values: CDR1 LNHDA, CDR2 SQIVND (reference sequence). The CDR3 sequence is CASTDRVHGEAFF. CDR3 bases: TGTGCCAGTACCGACAGGGTTCATGGTGAAGCTTTCTTT.

The gene calls are TRBV2 and TRBJ1-1; D is undetermined. Germline V gives CDR1 SNHLY, CDR2 FYNNEI. V was pared by 9 bases and J by 2 bases, with 16 bases between. This CDR3 contains 14 residues. The CDR3 coding sequence is TGTGCCAGTTCCCACATGCAGGAAAACACTGAAGCTTTCTTT. Translation: CASSHMQENTEAFF.

This clone appeared a few times. The V call is TRBV7-9, the J call TRBJ1-2; D is uncertain. V lost 3 bases, J lost 6 bases, and 8 bases lay in between. CDR1 and CDR2 from the germline V gene are SEHNR and FQNEAQ (reference sequence). The CDR3 is 12 residues long. CDR3 DNA sequence: TGTGCCAGCAGCTTCCTTCCAGATGGCTACACCTTC. This gives the protein CASSFLPDGYTF. Filled out from reference TRBV7-9 and TRBJ1-2, the complete variable domain reads DTGVSQNPRHKITKRGQNVTFRCDPISEHNRLYWYRQTLGQGPEFLTYFQNEAQLEKSRLLSDRFSAERPKGSFSTLEIQRTEQGDSAMYLCASSFLPDGYTFGSGTRLTVV.

This clone appeared once. The genes are TRBV6-1 and TRBJ2-7, with D unclear. The length of the CDR3 is 13 residues. Germline values: CDR1 MNHNS, CDR2 SASEGT. Trimming stripped 1 base from V and 0 bases from J, with 4 bases between. For the CDR3, the DNA is TGTGCCAGCAGTGAAGAGAGCTCCTACGAGCAGTACTTC. Protein: CASSEESSYEQYF.

This clone came up many times. The V gene is TRBV19, the J gene TRBJ1-5; tentative D call: TRBD1 (5 bases). This CDR3 region has 14 residues. V lost 7 bases, J lost 1 base, and 11 bases lay in between. Looked up from germline, CDR1 is LNHDA and CDR2 is SQIVND (reference sequence). The CDR3 nucleotides are TGTGCCAGTAAGGGGACTTACAGCAATCAGCCCCAGCATTTT. Translated: CASKGTYSNQPQHF.

The chain has TRBV29-1 and TRBJ1-3; TRBD1 matches at 9 bases. V lost 2 bases to trimming and J lost 2 bases; unmatched junction nucleotides: 10. Germline V lookup: CDR1 SQVTM, CDR2 ANQGSEA. CDR3 size: 17 residues. The CDR3 DNA reads as TGCAGCGTTGAATGGGACAGGGACCAGGTACCTGGAAACACCATATATTTT. Translating it yields CSVEWDRDQVPGNTIYF.

This chain links TRBV18 with TRBJ2-3; D remains ambiguous. This CDR3 contains 15 residues. V was pared by 3 bases and J by 3 bases, with 13 bases between. CDR1 is KGHSH, CDR2 LQKENI, per germline. For the CDR3, the DNA is TGTGCCAGCTCACCTGACGGAGCAGTAACAGATACGCAGTATTTT. As protein: CASSPDGAVTDTQYF.

The rearrangement joins TRBV4-2 to TRBJ1-1, with D possibly TRBD1 on 5 matching bases. The germline V and J ends were trimmed by 1 base and 0 bases, with 12 bases remaining between them. CDR3 length equals 16 residues. In germline, CDR1 is LGHNA, CDR2 YNFKEQ. In DNA, the CDR3 is TGTGCCAGCAGCCAAGGGGGCCGGTTGGTGAACACTGAAGCTTTCTTT. Residues: CASSQGGRLVNTEAFF.

The chain employs TRBV5-4 and TRBJ1-6; no definite D call. V lost 0 bases, J lost 6 bases, and 13 bases lay in between. The CDR3 is 16 residues long. Germline CDR1 is SGHNT and CDR2 is YYREEE (reference sequence). CDR3 in amino acids: CASSLARGAGNSPLHF. The DNA for the CDR3 is TGTGCCAGCAGCTTGGCCCGGGGAGCTGGTAATTCACCCCTCCACTTT.

The chain links TRBV2 to TRBJ2-7; unclear D gene. Between the trimmed V and J ends, which lost 8 bases and 2 bases, there was a span of 13 bases. This CDR3 has 13 residues. The V gene's germline CDR1 is SNHLY and CDR2 FYNNEI. The CDR3: CASDHASAYEQYF. CDR3 sequence (DNA): TGTGCCAGCGACCATGCCAGCGCCTACGAGCAGTACTTC.

This clone was seen a single time. This chain connects TRBV5-1 to TRBJ2-1; 14 bases fit TRBD2. J was trimmed by 6 bases and V by 6 bases; bases with no gene match: 5. CDR1 SGHRS and CDR2 YFSETQ come from the germline V gene. This CDR3 is 15 amino acids long. DNA of the CDR3: TGCGCCAGCATAGAAGGGACTAGCGGGGGCAATGAGCAGTTCTTC. Translation gives CASIEGTSGGNEQFF.

The chain has TRBV23-1 and TRBJ1-2; D not certain. TRBV23-1 has ORF status, its function being uncertain. With 5 bases removed from V and 1 base from J, the gap between germline ends came to 17 bases. The CDR3 has 16 residues. DNA for the CDR3: TGCGCCAGCAGTGAGGCGAGTAATAGTCGTAACTATGGCTACACCTTC. Its protein is CASSEASNSRNYGYTF.

V and J are TRBV6-1 and TRBJ2-3; D is undetermined. The ends were cut back, 3 bases at V and 3 bases at J, with 10 bases in the middle. Germline V gene sequence: CDR1 MNHNS, CDR2 SASEGT. CDR3 size: 14 residues. The CDR3 loop is CASSDPVATDTQYF. The CDR3 region has the DNA TGTGCCAGCAGTGATCCGGTAGCAACAGATACGCAGTATTTT.

This chain connects TRBV4-2 to TRBJ2-7, with TRBD2 as a possible D gene (6 bases). CDR3 length: 16 amino acids. Per the germline V gene, CDR1 is LGHNA and CDR2 is YNFKEQ. Deletions cut 0 bases from V and 2 bases from J, with 14 bases between. The CDR3: CASSQEAAGPAYEQYF. CDR3 in DNA: TGTGCCAGCAGCCAAGAAGCCGCGGGGCCCGCCTACGAGCAGTACTTC.

The rearrangement links TRBV4-2 to TRBJ1-5; D unclear. The length of the CDR3 is 15 residues. Germline CDR1 LGHNA, CDR2 YNFKEQ. V was pared by 1 base and J by 2 bases, with 9 bases between. CDR3 loop: CASSQGRVGNQPQHF. The DNA for the CDR3 is TGTGCCAGCAGCCAAGGGAGGGTCGGCAATCAGCCCCAGCATTTT.

The rearrangement uses TRBV5-6 and TRBJ1-2; TRBD1 is a possible D gene (5 bases). Germline CDR1 and CDR2: SGHDT and YYEEEE. The CDR3 is made up of 16 amino acids. Trimming pared 0 bases from V and 4 bases from J, leaving 16 bases between. Here the CDR3 reads CASSLAGHPRTYGYTF. Written as DNA, the CDR3 is TGTGCCAGCAGCTTGGCCGGACACCCAAGGACCTATGGCTACACCTTC. The full variable domain, completed using reference TRBV5-6 and TRBJ1-2, is DAGVTQSPTHLIKTRGQQVTLRCSPKSGHDTVSWYQQALGQGPQFIFQYYEEEERQRGNFPDRFSGHQFPNYSSELNVNALLLGDSALYLCASSLAGHPRTYGYTFGSGTRLTVV.

DNA of the CDR3: TGTGCCACCTCGAGACAGGAAACAACTAATGAAAAACTGTTTTTT. The encoded protein is CATSRQETTNEKLFF. V is TRBV19 and J is TRBJ1-4, with D perhaps matching TRBD1 (6 bases). Per germline, CDR1 LNHDA and CDR2 SQIVND (reference sequence). The V end lost 10 bases, the J end lost 0 bases, and 15 bases lay between the germline ends. The CDR3 covers 15 residues.

J is TRBJ2-5 and V is TRBV4-3; perhaps TRBD2 as D (6 bases). Trimming cost V 0 bases and J 2 bases, with 10 bases left between them. CDR3 length: 15 amino acids. CDR1 LGHNA and CDR2 YSLEER come from the germline V gene. Here the CDR3 reads CASSQEEGSQETQYF. CDR3 in DNA: TGCGCCAGCAGCCAAGAGGAGGGATCACAAGAGACCCAGTACTTC.

The chain recombines TRBV30 with TRBJ2-1, with 12 bases that match TRBD2. CDR3 length equals 15 residues. The germline CDR1 and CDR2 sequences are GTSNPN and SVGIG (reference sequence). J gave up 6 bases and V 5 bases, and 8 bases lay outside the gene matches. The CDR3 reads CAWARLAGEVNEQFF. The CDR3 DNA follows: TGTGCCTGGGCTAGACTAGCGGGGGAGGTCAATGAGCAGTTCTTC.

This clone occurred once. The rearrangement links TRBV12-3 or TRBV12-4 to TRBJ1-1; D unresolved. With 6 bases removed from V and 1 base from J, the gap between germline ends came to 9 bases. The CDR3 totals 13 residues. The CDR3 is CASSTRQNTEAFF. The CDR3 DNA is TGTGCCAGCAGCACCCGACAGAACACTGAAGCTTTCTTT.

The chain is built from TRBV4-2 and TRBJ2-2; 10 bases are a match to TRBD2. The germline CDR1 and CDR2 sequences are LGHNA and YNFKEQ. V trimming: 6 bases; J trimming: 2 bases; junction bases outside the gene matches: 6. The CDR3 loop spans 16 amino acids. CDR3 loop: CASSHGTSDNTGELFF. The CDR3, as DNA: TGTGCCAGCAGTCACGGGACTAGCGATAACACCGGGGAGCTGTTTTTT.

The V gene is TRBV14, the J gene TRBJ2-7; a possible D gene is TRBD2 (5 bases). The CDR3 length is 16 residues. Germline V gives CDR1 SGHDN, CDR2 FVKESK. The V and J ends lost 3 bases and 2 bases respectively, with 17 bases between them. CDR3 DNA: TGTGCCAGCAGCCAGACGGAGGCCGATAATCCCTACGAGCAGTACTTC. This sequence encodes CASSQTEADNPYEQYF. The full variable domain, rest sourced from reference TRBV14 and TRBJ2-7, is EAGVTQFPSHSVIEKGQTVTLRCDPISGHDNLYWYRRVMGKEIKFLLHFVKESKQDESGMPNNRFLAERTGGTYSTLKVQPAELEDSGVYFCASSQTEADNPYEQYFGPGTRLTVT.